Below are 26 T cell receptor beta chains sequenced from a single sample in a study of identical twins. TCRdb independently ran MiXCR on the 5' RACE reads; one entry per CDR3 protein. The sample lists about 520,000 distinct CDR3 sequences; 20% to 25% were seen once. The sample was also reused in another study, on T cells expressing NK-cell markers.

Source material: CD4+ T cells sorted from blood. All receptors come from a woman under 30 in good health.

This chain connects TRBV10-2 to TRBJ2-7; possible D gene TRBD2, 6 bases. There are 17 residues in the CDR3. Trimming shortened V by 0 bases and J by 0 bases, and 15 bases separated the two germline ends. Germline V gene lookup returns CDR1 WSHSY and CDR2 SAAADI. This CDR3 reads CASSESLWVSGSYEQYF. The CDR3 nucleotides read TGCGCCAGCAGTGAGTCCCTTTGGGTTAGCGGCTCCTACGAGCAGTACTTC.

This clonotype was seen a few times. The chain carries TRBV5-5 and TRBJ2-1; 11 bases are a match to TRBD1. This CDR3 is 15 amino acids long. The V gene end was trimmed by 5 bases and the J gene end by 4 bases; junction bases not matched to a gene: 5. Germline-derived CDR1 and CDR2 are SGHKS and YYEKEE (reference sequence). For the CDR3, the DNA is TGTGCCAGCAGTAAAGGACAGGGGGCGTACAATGAGCAGTTCTTC. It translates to CASSKGQGAYNEQFF.

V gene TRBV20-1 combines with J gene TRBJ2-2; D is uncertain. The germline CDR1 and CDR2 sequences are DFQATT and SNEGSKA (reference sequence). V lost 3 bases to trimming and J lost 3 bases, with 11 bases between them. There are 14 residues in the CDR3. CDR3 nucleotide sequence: TGCAGTGCTAGCTTCCGGGCGCACACCGGGGAGCTGTTTTTT. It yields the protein CSASFRAHTGELFF.

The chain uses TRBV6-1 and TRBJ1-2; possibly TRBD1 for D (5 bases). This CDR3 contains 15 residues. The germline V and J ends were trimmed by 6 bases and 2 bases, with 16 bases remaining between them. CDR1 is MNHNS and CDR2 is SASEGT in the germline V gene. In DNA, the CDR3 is TGTGCCAGCAGCCCAGACAGAAGCCCAAACTATGGCTACACCTTC. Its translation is CASSPDRSPNYGYTF.

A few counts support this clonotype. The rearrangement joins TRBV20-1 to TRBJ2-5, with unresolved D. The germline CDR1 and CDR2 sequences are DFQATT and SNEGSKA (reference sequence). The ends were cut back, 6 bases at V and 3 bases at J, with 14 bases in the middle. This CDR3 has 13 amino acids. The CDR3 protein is CSAWATKEETQYF. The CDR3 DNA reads TGCAGTGCCTGGGCGACAAAGGAAGAGACCCAGTACTTC.

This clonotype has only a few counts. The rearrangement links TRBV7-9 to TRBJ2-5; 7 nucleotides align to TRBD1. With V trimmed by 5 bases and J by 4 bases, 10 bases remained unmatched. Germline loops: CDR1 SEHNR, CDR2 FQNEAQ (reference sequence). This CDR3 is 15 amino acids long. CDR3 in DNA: TGTGCCAGCAGCGAAGACAGGGTTTGGGTAGAGACCCAGTACTTC. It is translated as CASSEDRVWVETQYF.

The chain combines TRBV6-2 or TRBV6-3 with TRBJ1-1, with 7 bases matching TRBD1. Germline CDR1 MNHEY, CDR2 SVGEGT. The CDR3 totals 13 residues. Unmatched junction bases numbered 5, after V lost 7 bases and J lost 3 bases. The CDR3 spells CASTWDSYTEAFF. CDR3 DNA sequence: TGTGCCAGCACCTGGGACAGTTACACTGAAGCTTTCTTT.

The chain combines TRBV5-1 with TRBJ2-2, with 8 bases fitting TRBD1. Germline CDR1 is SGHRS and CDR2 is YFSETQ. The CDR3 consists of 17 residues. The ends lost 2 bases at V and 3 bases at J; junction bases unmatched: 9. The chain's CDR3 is CASSFPSGQGDTGELFF. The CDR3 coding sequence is TGCGCCAGCAGCTTCCCCTCAGGACAGGGTGACACCGGGGAGCTGTTTTTT.

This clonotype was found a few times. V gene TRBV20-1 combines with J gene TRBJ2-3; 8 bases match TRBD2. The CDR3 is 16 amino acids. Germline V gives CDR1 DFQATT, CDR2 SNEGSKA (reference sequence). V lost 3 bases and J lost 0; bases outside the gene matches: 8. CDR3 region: CSARTLRGASTDTQYF. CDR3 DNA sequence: TGCAGTGCTAGGACGTTGCGGGGGGCTAGCACAGATACGCAGTATTTT.

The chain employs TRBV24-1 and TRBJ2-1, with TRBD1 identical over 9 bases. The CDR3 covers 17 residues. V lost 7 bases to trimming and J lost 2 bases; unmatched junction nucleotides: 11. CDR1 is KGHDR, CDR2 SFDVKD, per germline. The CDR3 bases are TGTGCCACCAGCGCCCGGACAGGGGTTGGAGCCTACAATGAGCAGTTCTTC. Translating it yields CATSARTGVGAYNEQFF.

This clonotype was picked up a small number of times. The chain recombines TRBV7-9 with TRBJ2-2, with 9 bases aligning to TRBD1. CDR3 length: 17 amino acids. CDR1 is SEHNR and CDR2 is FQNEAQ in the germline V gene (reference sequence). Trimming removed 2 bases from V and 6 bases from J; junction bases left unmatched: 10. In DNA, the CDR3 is TGTGCCAGCAGCTTATCGTTTACAGGGGGCGAGCCCGGGGAGCTGTTTTTT. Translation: CASSLSFTGGEPGELFF.

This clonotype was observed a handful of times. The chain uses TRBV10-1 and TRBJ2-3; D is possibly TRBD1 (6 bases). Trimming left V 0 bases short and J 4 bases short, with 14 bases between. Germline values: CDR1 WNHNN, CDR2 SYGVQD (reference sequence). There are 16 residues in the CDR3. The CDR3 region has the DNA TGCGCCAGCAGTGAGTCTGCCAGGGGAAGTGCAGATACGCAGTATTTT. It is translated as CASSESARGSADTQYF.

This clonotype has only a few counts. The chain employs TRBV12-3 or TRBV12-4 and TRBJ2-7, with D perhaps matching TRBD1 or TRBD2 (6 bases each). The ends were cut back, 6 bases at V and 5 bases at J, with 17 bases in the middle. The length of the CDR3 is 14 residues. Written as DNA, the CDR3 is TGTGCCAGCAGACTTACCGGGGGCGAAGACGAGCAGTACTTC. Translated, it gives CASRLTGGEDEQYF.

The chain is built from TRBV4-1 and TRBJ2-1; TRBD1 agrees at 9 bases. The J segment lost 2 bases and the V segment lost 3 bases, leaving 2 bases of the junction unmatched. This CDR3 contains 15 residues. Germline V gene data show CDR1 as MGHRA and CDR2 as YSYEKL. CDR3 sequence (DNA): TGCGCCAGCAGCCAGGACAGGGGCCCCTACAATGAGCAGTTCTTC. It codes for CASSQDRGPYNEQFF.

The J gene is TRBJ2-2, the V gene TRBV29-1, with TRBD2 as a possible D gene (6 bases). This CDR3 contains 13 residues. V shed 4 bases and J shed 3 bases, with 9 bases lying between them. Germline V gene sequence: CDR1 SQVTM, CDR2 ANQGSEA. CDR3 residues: CSVAGGYTGELFF. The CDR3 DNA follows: TGCAGCGTTGCCGGGGGTTACACCGGGGAGCTGTTTTTT.

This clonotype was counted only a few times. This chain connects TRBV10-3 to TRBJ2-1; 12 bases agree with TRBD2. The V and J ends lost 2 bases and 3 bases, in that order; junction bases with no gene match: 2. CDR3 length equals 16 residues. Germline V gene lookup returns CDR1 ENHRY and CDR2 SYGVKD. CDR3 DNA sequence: TGTGCCATCAGTGAGCCTAGCGGGGGGGACTACAATGAGCAGTTCTTC. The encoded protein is CAISEPSGGDYNEQFF.

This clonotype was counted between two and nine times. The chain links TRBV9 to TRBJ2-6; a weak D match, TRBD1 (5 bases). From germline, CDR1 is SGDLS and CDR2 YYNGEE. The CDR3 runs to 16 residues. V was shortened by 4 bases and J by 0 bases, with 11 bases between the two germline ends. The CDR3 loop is CASSKGDPSGANVLTF. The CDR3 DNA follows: TGTGCCAGCAGCAAAGGGGATCCCTCTGGGGCCAACGTCCTGACTTTC.

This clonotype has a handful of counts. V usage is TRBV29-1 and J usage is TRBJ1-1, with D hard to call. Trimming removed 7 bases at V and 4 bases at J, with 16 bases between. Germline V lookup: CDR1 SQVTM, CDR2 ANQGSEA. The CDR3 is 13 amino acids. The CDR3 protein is CSGCRALGTEAFF. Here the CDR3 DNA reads TGCAGCGGCTGCCGAGCTCTGGGCACTGAAGCTTTCTTT.

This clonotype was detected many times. CDR3 nucleotides: TGTGCCACCAGCAGACGGGACGTACGGGATTCTTACAATGAGCAGTTCTTC. Protein product: CATSRRDVRDSYNEQFF. The chain employs TRBV15 and TRBJ2-1; either TRBD1 or TRBD2 may fit D (5 bases each). The CDR3 spans 17 residues. Germline CDR1 is LNHNV and CDR2 is YYDKDF (reference sequence). V was shortened by 2 bases and J by 4 bases, with 18 bases between the two germline ends.

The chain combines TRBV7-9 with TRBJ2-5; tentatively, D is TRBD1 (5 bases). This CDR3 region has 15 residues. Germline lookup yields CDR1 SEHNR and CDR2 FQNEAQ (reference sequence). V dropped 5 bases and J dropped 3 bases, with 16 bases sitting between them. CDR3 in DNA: TGTGCCAGCAGCGATATGGGGCGGCCGAAAGAGACCCAGTACTTC. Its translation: CASSDMGRPKETQYF. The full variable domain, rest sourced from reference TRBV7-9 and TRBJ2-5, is DTGVSQNPRHKITKRGQNVTFRCDPISEHNRLYWYRQTLGQGPEFLTYFQNEAQLEKSRLLSDRFSAERPKGSFSTLEIQRTEQGDSAMYLCASSDMGRPKETQYFGPGTRLLVL.

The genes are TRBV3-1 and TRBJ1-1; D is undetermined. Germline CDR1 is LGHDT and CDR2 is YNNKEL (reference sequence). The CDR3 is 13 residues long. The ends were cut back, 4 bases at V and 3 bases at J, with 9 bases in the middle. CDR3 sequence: CASSRTFDTEAFF. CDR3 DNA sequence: TGTGCCAGCAGCCGAACTTTCGACACTGAAGCTTTCTTT.

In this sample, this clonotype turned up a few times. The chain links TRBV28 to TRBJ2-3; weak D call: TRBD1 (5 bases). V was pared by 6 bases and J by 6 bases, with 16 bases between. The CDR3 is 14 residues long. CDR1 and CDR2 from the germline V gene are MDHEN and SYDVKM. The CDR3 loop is CASRPPRAFDTQYF. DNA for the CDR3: TGTGCCAGCAGGCCTCCCAGGGCATTCGATACGCAGTATTTT.

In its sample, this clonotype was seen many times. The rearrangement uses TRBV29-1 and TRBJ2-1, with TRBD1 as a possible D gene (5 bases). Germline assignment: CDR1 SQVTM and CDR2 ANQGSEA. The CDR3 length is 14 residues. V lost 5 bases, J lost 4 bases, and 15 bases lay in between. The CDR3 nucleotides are TGCAGCGTTTTCCAGGTGGGGCTTTACAATGAGCAGTTCTTC. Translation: CSVFQVGLYNEQFF.

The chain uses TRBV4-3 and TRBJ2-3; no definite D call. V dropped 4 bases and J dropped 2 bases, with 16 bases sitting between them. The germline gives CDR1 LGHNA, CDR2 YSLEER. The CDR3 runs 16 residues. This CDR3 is CASSPPDGKYTDTQYF. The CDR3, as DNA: TGCGCCAGCAGCCCCCCCGACGGAAAATACACAGATACGCAGTATTTT.

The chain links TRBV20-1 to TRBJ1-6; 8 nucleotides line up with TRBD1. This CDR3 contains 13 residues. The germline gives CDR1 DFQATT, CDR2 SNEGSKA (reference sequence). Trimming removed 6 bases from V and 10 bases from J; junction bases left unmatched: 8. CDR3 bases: TGCAGTGCGGTTGACAGGGGAGAATCACCCCTCCACTTT. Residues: CSAVDRGESPLHF.

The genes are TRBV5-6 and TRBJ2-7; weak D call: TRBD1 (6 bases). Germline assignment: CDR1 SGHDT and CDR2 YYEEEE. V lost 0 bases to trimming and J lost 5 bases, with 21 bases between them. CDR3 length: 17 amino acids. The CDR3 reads CASSLGATGSSGHEQYF. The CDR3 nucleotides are TGTGCCAGCAGCTTGGGGGCTACAGGGTCAAGCGGCCACGAGCAGTACTTC. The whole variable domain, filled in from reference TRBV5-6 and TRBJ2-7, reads DAGVTQSPTHLIKTRGQQVTLRCSPKSGHDTVSWYQQALGQGPQFIFQYYEEEERQRGNFPDRFSGHQFPNYSSELNVNALLLGDSALYLCASSLGATGSSGHEQYFGPGTRLTVT.